A selection of T cell receptor beta chains follows, all from one sample in a study of cytomegalovirus exposure and HLA in healthy donors. Measured with immunoSEQ multiplex PCR; TCRdb has only the in-frame clones, and not every one. There are under 150,000 clones in the sample; 83% occur only once, and 1% to 1.5% lies in the top ten. Sequenced material: PBMCs. The receptor source for this set is a girl aged 2 to 9 in good health and CMV-seronegative. The CDR3 runs from the conserved cysteine through the conserved F or W. Fields, in order: clone size, V gene, D gene, J gene, CDR3 DNA, CDR3 protein. D genes are given only for firm matches. Rows give clone size only sometimes, using once, few, many, or a class for an expanded clone.

clone size: NA; V gene: TRBV4-1; D gene: NA; J gene: TRBJ1-1; CDR3 DNA: TGCGCCAGCAGCCAAAGGGGCGGGAGCACTGAAGCTTTCTTT; CDR3 protein: CASSQRGGSTEAFF
clone size: NA; V gene: TRBV5-1; D gene: NA; J gene: TRBJ1-1; CDR3 DNA: TGCGCCAGCAGCATAGGGAGGAACACTGAAGCTTTCTTT; CDR3 protein: CASSIGRNTEAFF
clone size: NA; V gene: TRBV25-1; D gene: NA; J gene: TRBJ2-1; CDR3 DNA: TGTGCCAGCACTAAGAACAATGAGCAGTTCTTC; CDR3 protein: CASTKNNEQFF
clone size: NA; V gene: TRBV19; D gene: NA; J gene: TRBJ1-2; CDR3 DNA: NA; CDR3 protein: CASTSGNYGYTF
clone size: NA; V gene: TRBV27; D gene: NA; J gene: TRBJ2-1; CDR3 DNA: TGTGCCAGCAGTAAACAGGGAATCAATGAGCAGTTCTTC; CDR3 protein: CASSKQGINEQFF
clone size: NA; V gene: TRBV6-4; D gene: TRBD1; J gene: TRBJ1-6; CDR3 DNA: TGTGCCAGCAGTGAGGGACAGGGGAATTCACCCCTCCACTTT; CDR3 protein: CASSEGQGNSPLHF
clone size: once; V gene: TRBV19; D gene: TRBD2; J gene: TRBJ2-7; CDR3 DNA: TGTGCCAGTAGTCTAGGGACTAGCGGCCTCTACGAGCAGTACTTC; CDR3 protein: CASSLGTSGLYEQYF
clone size: NA; V gene: TRBV11-1; D gene: NA; J gene: TRBJ2-5; CDR3 DNA: TGTGCCAGCAGTTTTAGGGGACGGACTGCGGGGGAGACCCAGTACTTC; CDR3 protein: CASSFRGRTAGETQYF
clone size: NA; V gene: TRBV7-9; D gene: NA; J gene: TRBJ2-7; CDR3 DNA: TGTTCCAGCAGCGCCAGGGACTCCTCCTACGAGCAGTACTTC; CDR3 protein: CSSSARDSSYEQYF
clone size: NA; V gene: TRBV10-3; D gene: TRBD1; J gene: TRBJ1-5; CDR3 DNA: TGTGCCATCAGCTCCGACAGGGGGCGAAATCAGCCCCAGCATTTT; CDR3 protein: CAISSDRGRNQPQHF
clone size: NA; V gene: TRBV9; D gene: NA; J gene: TRBJ2-6; CDR3 DNA: TGTGCCAGCAGCGTGTGGTCGGGAGGGGCCAACGTCCTGACTTTC; CDR3 protein: CASSVWSGGANVLTF
clone size: NA; V gene: TRBV12-5; D gene: NA; J gene: TRBJ2-1; CDR3 DNA: TGTGCTAGTGGACTAGCTCGCGCGGTAGAGCAGTTCTTC; CDR3 protein: CASGLARAVEQFF
clone size: NA; V gene: TRBV7-9; D gene: NA; J gene: TRBJ2-5; CDR3 DNA: TGTGCCAGCAGCTTTCAGGGCATACAAGAGACCCAGTACTTC; CDR3 protein: CASSFQGIQETQYF
clone size: NA; V gene: TRBV7-2; D gene: NA; J gene: TRBJ2-7; CDR3 DNA: TGTGCCAGCACCCACAGGGACCCGAGGGGCGAGCAGTACTTC; CDR3 protein: CASTHRDPRGEQYF
clone size: NA; V gene: TRBV6-5; D gene: TRBD1; J gene: TRBJ1-5; CDR3 DNA: TGTGCCAGCAGTGGGACAGGGGGCGGTCAGCCCCAGCATTTT; CDR3 protein: CASSGTGGGQPQHF
clone size: NA; V gene: TRBV27; D gene: TRBD2; J gene: TRBJ2-7; CDR3 DNA: TGTGCCAGCAGTGCTGGGACTAGCGGGAGGGCCTCATGGTACGAGCAGTACTTC; CDR3 protein: CASSAGTSGRASWYEQYF
clone size: NA; V gene: TRBV15; D gene: NA; J gene: TRBJ1-4; CDR3 DNA: TGTGCCACCGCAAAACAGGGACGGAGGAATGAAAAACTGTTTTTT; CDR3 protein: CATAKQGRRNEKLFF
clone size: NA; V gene: TRBV27; D gene: NA; J gene: TRBJ2-5; CDR3 DNA: TGTGCCAGCAGTTCCTGGGTCGAGGGCCACCAAGAGACCCAGTACTTC; CDR3 protein: CASSSWVEGHQETQYF
clone size: NA; V gene: TRBV29-1; D gene: NA; J gene: TRBJ1-2; CDR3 DNA: TGCAGCGTTGATACGGGATCCTATGGCTACACCTTC; CDR3 protein: CSVDTGSYGYTF
clone size: NA; V gene: TRBV11-2; D gene: NA; J gene: TRBJ2-7; CDR3 DNA: TGTGCCAGCAGCTTAGTGAATACAGGGAGCTACGAGCAGTACTTC; CDR3 protein: CASSLVNTGSYEQYF
clone size: NA; V gene: TRBV6-1; D gene: TRBD2; J gene: TRBJ2-1; CDR3 DNA: TGTGCCAGCAGTGAAGAGGGACTAGCTGCCAATGAGCAGTTCTTC; CDR3 protein: CASSEEGLAANEQFF
clone size: NA; V gene: TRBV9; D gene: NA; J gene: TRBJ2-7; CDR3 DNA: TGTGCCAGCAGCCCAGGCCAGGGGAGAGGGCGTGAGCAGTACTTC; CDR3 protein: CASSPGQGRGREQYF
clone size: NA; V gene: TRBV7-6; D gene: NA; J gene: TRBJ2-2; CDR3 DNA: TGTGCCAGCAGCTTAGTCTCCCTCACGGGCACCGGGGAGCTGTTTTTT; CDR3 protein: CASSLVSLTGTGELFF
clone size: once; V gene: TRBV4-2; D gene: NA; J gene: TRBJ2-1; CDR3 DNA: TGTGCCAGCAGGGGCATTAGCGGTAATGAGCAGTTCTTC; CDR3 protein: CASRGISGNEQFF
clone size: NA; V gene: TRBV19; D gene: NA; J gene: TRBJ1-1; CDR3 DNA: TGTGCCAGTAGTATTACGGGGAACACTGAAGCTTTCTTT; CDR3 protein: CASSITGNTEAFF
clone size: NA; V gene: TRBV5-1; D gene: TRBD2; J gene: TRBJ2-5; CDR3 DNA: TGCGCCAGCAGCTGGGGGGGAGAGACCCAGTACTTC; CDR3 protein: CASSWGGETQYF
clone size: NA; V gene: TRBV10-2; D gene: NA; J gene: TRBJ1-5; CDR3 DNA: TGCGCCAGCAGTGGGTTAGGGGGCAATCAGCCCCAGCATTTT; CDR3 protein: CASSGLGGNQPQHF
clone size: NA; V gene: TRBV4-1; D gene: TRBD2; J gene: TRBJ2-1; CDR3 DNA: TGCGCCAGCAGCGACATTCTAGCGGGAACCTACAATGAGCAGTTCTTC; CDR3 protein: CASSDILAGTYNEQFF
clone size: few; V gene: TRBV12-5; D gene: NA; J gene: TRBJ2-7; CDR3 DNA: TGTGCTAGTGCTCCGGTGGGAACAGGGAAGTACTTC; CDR3 protein: CASAPVGTGKYF
clone size: NA; V gene: TRBV5-4; D gene: NA; J gene: TRBJ2-7; CDR3 DNA: TGTGCCAGCAGCTTGATGAACTCCTACGAGCAGTACTTC; CDR3 protein: CASSLMNSYEQYF
clone size: once; V gene: TRBV10-3; D gene: TRBD1; J gene: TRBJ1-1; CDR3 DNA: TGTGCCATCAAGGCCCCAGGGGGCACTGAAGCTTTCTTT; CDR3 protein: CAIKAPGGTEAFF
clone size: NA; V gene: TRBV11-3; D gene: NA; J gene: TRBJ1-1; CDR3 DNA: TGTGCCAGGGGACCTCGGGGGGGTAATTTCTTT; CDR3 protein: CARGPRGGNFF
clone size: NA; V gene: TRBV28; D gene: NA; J gene: TRBJ1-2; CDR3 DNA: TGTGCCAGCAGTTTATCGCGGGCGATCTATGGCTACACCTTC; CDR3 protein: CASSLSRAIYGYTF
clone size: NA; V gene: TRBV30; D gene: NA; J gene: TRBJ1-3; CDR3 DNA: TGTGCCTGGAGTTTCCTAAACACCATATATTTT; CDR3 protein: CAWSFLNTIYF
clone size: NA; V gene: TRBV11-2; D gene: TRBD1; J gene: TRBJ2-7; CDR3 DNA: TGTGCCAGCAGCTCCCTCTGGGACAGGGCCTCCTACGAGCAGTACTTC; CDR3 protein: CASSSLWDRASYEQYF
clone size: NA; V gene: TRBV5-6; D gene: TRBD2; J gene: TRBJ2-1; CDR3 DNA: TGTGCCAGCAGCTTGAAAGCGGGGGTGAGTGAGCAGTTCTTC; CDR3 protein: CASSLKAGVSEQFF
clone size: NA; V gene: TRBV30; D gene: NA; J gene: TRBJ1-2; CDR3 DNA: TGTGCCTGGAGTGTACACCATAACTACCCTAACTATGGCTACACCTTC; CDR3 protein: CAWSVHHNYPNYGYTF
clone size: NA; V gene: TRBV5-1; D gene: TRBD2; J gene: TRBJ2-5; CDR3 DNA: TGCGCCAGCAGCGCAGCGGGGGGCCCTTCAGCGACCCAGTACTTC; CDR3 protein: CASSAAGGPSATQYF
clone size: NA; V gene: TRBV7-6; D gene: TRBD2; J gene: TRBJ2-1; CDR3 DNA: TGTGCCACCGACCTGTTGCGGGGGGGCCTGGATGAGCAGTTCTTC; CDR3 protein: CATDLLRGGLDEQFF
clone size: NA; V gene: TRBV7-8; D gene: NA; J gene: TRBJ1-1; CDR3 DNA: TGTGCCAGCAGCTTAGGTTCCGGGGGTAATGAAGCTTTCTTT; CDR3 protein: CASSLGSGGNEAFF